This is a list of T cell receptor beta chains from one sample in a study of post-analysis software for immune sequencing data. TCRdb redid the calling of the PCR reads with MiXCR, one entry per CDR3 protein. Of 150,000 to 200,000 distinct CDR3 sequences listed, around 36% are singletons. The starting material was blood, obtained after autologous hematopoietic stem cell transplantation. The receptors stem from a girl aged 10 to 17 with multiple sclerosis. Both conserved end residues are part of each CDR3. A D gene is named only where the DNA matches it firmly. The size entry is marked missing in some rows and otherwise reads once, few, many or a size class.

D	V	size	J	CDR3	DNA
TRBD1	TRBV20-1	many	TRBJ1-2	CSAGGTGYGYTF	TGCAGTGCTGGGGGGACAGGGTATGGCTACACCTTC
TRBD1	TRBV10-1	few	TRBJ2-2	CASSEGDRRYTGELFF	TGCGCCAGCAGTGAAGGGGACAGGCGATACACCGGGGAGCTGTTTTTT
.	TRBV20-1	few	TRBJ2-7	CSARGNEQYF	TGCAGTGCTAGAGGAAACGAGCAGTACTTC
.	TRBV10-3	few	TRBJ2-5	CASREQMGETQYF	TGTGCCTCCCGGGAGCAAATGGGAGAGACCCAGTACTTC
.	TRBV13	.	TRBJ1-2	CASSSRGGNYGYTF	TGTGCCAGCAGCTCCCGAGGGGGTAACTATGGCTACACCTTC
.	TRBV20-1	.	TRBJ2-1	CSANPDGFTQETQFF	TGCAGTGCTAACCCGGACGGATTCACGCAAGAGACCCAGTTCTTC
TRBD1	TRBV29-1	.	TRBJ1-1	CSVPTGVTEAFF	TGCAGCGTCCCGACAGGGGTTACTGAAGCTTTCTTT
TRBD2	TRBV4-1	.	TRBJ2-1	CASSRLAGGGNEQFF	TGCGCCAGCAGCCGCCTAGCGGGAGGGGGGAATGAGCAGTTCTTC
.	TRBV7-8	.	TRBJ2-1	CASNLLDNEQFF	TGTGCCAGCAACCTACTTGACAATGAGCAGTTCTTC
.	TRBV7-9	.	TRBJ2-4	CASSSPSPQEQYF	TGTGCCAGCAGCTCTCCGAGCCCTCAGGAGCAGTACTTC
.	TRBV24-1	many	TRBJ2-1	CAPLAKGDEQFF	TGTGCCCCCCTAGCGAAAGGGGATGAGCAGTTCTTC
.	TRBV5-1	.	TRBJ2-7	CASRVAWGPYEQYF	TGCGCCAGCAGAGTGGCATGGGGACCCTACGAGCAGTACTTC
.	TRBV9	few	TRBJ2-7	CASSPGWGPYEQYF	TGTGCCAGCAGCCCAGGTTGGGGTCCCTACGAGCAGTACTTC
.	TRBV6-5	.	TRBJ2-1	CASSYSRENEQFF	TGTGCCAGCAGTTACTCGAGGGAAAACGAGCAGTTCTTC
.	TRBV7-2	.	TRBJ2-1	CASSLGISEQFF	TGTGCCAGCAGCTTAGGTATCTCTGAGCAGTTCTTC
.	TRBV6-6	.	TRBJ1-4	CASRPLRRSNEKLFF	TGTGCCAGCCGGCCTCTCCGGCGCTCAAATGAAAAACTGTTTTTT
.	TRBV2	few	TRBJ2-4	CASSDDQNIQYF	TGTGCCAGCAGTGACGACCAAAACATTCAGTACTTC
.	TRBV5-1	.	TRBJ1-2	CASSLQGGLFGYTF	TGCGCCAGCAGCTTGCAAGGGGGGCTCTTTGGCTACACCTTC
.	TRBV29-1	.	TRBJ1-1	CSAPFGTEAFF	TGCAGCGCTCCTTTTGGAACTGAAGCTTTCTTT
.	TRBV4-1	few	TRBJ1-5	CASSQDFDFGRGNQPQHF	TGCGCCAGCAGCCAAGATTTCGACTTTGGGAGGGGCAATCAGCCCCAGCATTTT
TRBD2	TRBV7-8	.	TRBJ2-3	CASSPALPSGSSSTDTQYF	TGTGCCAGCAGCCCAGCTTTACCTAGCGGGAGTAGTAGCACAGATACGCAGTATTTT
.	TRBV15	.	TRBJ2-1	CATSIATGPDNEQFF	TGTGCCACCAGCATTGCGACGGGTCCAGACAATGAGCAGTTCTTC